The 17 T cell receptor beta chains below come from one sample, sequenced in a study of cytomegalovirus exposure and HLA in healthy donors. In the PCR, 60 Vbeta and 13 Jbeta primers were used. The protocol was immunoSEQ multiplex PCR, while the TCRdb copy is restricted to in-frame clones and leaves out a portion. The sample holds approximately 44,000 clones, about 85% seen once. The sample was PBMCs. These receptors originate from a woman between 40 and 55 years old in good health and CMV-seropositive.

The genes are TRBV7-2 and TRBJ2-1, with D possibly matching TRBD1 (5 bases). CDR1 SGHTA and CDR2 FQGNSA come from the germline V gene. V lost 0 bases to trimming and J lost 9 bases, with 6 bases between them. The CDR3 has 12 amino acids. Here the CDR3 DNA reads TGTGCCAGCAGCTTAGCTAGGGGTGAGCAGTTCTTC. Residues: CASSLARGEQFF.

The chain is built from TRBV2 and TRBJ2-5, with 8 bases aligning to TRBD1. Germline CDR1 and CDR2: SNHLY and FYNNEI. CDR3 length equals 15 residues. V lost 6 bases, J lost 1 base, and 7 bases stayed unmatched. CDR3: CASSLGQELQETQYF. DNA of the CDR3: TGTGCCAGCAGCTTGGGACAGGAACTCCAAGAGACCCAGTACTTC.

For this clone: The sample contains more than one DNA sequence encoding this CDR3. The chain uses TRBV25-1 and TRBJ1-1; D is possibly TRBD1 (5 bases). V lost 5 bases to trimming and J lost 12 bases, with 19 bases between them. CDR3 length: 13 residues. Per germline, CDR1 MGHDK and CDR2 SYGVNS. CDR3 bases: TGTGCCAGCAGTCTGCGGGGGACGAGCATTCCTTTCTTT. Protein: CASSLRGTSIPFF. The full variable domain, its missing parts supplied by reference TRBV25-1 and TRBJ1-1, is EADIYQTPRYLVIGTGKKITLECSQTMGHDKMYWYQQDPGMELHLIHYSYGVNSTEKGDLSSESTVSRIRTEHFPLTLESARPSHTSQYLCASSLRGTSIPFFGQGTRLTVV.

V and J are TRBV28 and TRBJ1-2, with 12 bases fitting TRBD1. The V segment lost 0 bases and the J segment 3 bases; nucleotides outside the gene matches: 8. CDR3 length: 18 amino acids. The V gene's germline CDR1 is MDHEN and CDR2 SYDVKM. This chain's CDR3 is CASSLWWDRGRLDYGYTF. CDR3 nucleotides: TGTGCCAGCAGTTTATGGTGGGACAGGGGGCGCTTAGACTATGGCTACACCTTC.

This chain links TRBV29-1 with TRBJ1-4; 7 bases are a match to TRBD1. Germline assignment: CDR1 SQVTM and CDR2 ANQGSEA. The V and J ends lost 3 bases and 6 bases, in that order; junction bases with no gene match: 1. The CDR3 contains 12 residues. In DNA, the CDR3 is TGCAGCGTTGAGACAGGGTATGAAAAACTGTTTTTT. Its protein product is CSVETGYEKLFF.

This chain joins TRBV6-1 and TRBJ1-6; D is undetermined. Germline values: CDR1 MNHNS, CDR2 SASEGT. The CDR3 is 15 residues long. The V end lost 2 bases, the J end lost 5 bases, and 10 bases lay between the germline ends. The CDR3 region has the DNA TGTGCCAGCAGTGAAAACGGAGGAGATAATTCACCCCTCCACTTT. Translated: CASSENGGDNSPLHF.

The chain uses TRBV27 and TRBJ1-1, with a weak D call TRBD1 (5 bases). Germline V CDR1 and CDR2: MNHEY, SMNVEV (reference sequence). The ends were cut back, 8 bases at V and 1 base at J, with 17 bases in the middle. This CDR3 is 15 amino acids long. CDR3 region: CASSPRQFKNTEAFF. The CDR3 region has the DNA TGTGCCAGCTCACCCCGACAGTTCAAGAACACTGAAGCTTTCTTT.

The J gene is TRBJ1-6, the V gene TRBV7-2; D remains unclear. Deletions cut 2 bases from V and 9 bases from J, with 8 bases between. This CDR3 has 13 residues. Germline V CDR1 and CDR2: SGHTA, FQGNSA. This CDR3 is CASSLISASPLHF. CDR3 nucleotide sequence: TGTGCCAGCAGCTTAATCAGCGCTTCACCCCTCCACTTT.

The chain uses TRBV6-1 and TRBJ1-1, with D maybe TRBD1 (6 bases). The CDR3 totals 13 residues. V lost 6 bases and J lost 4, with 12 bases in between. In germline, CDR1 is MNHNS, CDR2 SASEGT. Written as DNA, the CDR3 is TGTGCCAGCAGGGGCCCACAGGGCACTGAAGCTTTCTTT. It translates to CASRGPQGTEAFF.

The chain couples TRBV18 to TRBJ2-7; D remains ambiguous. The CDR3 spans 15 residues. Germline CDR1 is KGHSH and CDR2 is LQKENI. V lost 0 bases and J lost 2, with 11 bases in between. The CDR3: CASSPPSTSTYEQYF. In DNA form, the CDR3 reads TGTGCCAGCTCACCACCGTCCACCTCTACCTACGAGCAGTACTTC.

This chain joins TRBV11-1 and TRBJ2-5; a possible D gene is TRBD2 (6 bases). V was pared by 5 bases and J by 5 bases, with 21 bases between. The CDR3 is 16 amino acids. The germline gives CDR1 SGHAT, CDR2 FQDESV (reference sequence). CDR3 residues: CASSLRLGGGSETQYF. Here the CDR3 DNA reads TGTGCCAGCAGCCTCCGCTTGGGGGGAGGTTCGGAGACCCAGTACTTC.

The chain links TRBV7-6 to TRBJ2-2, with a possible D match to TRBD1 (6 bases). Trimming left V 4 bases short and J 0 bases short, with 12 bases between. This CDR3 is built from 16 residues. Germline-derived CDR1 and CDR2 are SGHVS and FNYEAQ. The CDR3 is CASSSQGSANTGELFF. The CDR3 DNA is TGTGCCAGCAGCTCACAGGGAAGCGCGAACACCGGGGAGCTGTTTTTT.

The CDR3 region is CASSLYRDRGGYTF. In DNA, the CDR3 is TGTGCCAGCAGTTTGTACCGGGACAGGGGCGGCTACACCTTC. This chain links TRBV2 with TRBJ1-2; 10 nucleotides agree with TRBD1. J was trimmed by 8 bases and V by 5 bases; bases with no gene match: 8. The CDR3 spans 14 residues. Germline V gene data show CDR1 as SNHLY and CDR2 as FYNNEI.

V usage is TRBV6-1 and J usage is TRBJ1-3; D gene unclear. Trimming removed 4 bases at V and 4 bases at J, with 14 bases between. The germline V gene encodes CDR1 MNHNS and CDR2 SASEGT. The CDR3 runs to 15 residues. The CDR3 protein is CASSGAGEVGNTIYF. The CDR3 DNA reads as TGTGCCAGCAGTGGTGCCGGGGAGGTCGGAAACACCATATATTTT.

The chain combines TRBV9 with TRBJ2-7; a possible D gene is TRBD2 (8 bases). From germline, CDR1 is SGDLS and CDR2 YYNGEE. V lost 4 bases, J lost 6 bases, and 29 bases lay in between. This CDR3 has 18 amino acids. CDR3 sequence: CASSRGGGVGRGELEQYF. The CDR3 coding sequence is TGTGCCAGCAGCCGGGGGGGAGGGGTGGGCAGGGGGGAGCTCGAGCAGTACTTC.

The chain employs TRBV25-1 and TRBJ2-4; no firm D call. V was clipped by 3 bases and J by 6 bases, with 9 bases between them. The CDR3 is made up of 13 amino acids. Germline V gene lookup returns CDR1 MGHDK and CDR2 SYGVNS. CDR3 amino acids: CASSEGPPNIQYF. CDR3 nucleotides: TGTGCCAGCAGTGAGGGCCCGCCAAACATTCAGTACTTC.

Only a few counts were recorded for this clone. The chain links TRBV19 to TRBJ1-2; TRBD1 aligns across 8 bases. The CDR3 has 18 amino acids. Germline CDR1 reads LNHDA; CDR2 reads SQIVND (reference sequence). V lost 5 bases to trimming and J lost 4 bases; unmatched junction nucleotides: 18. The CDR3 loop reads CASSFIPGQESVAYGYTF. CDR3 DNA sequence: TGTGCCAGTAGTTTCATACCGGGACAGGAGTCGGTTGCCTATGGCTACACCTTC. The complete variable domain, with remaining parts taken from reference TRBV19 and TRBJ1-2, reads DGGITQSPKYLFRKEGQNVTLSCEQNLNHDAMYWYRQDPGQGLRLIYYSQIVNDFQKGDIAEGYSVSREKKESFPLTVTSAQKNPTAFYLCASSFIPGQESVAYGYTFGSGTRLTVV.